This T cell receptor (beta chain) was captured in a study of blood T cell repertoires in COVID-19. For the study at large: Donors in the United States, Italy and Spain gave samples during acute or convalescent COVID-19. Sources were T cells, B-cell-depleted T cells, or PBMCs; the material itself was cDNA or gDNA.

CDR1 SGHTA and CDR2 FQGNSA come from the germline V gene. The CDR3 consists of 15 residues. V lost 3 bases to trimming and J lost 0 bases, with 11 bases between them. Original processing notes: Estimation of nucleated cell counts was performed using reference gene primer amplification. Libraries were prepared by immunoSEQ multiplex PCR; TCRdb keeps only in-frame clonotypes and omits some of them. V and J calls and clone size follow that table, whereas D and trimming were derived from the DNA. The table lists 180,000 or so clones, 87% of them singletons, with 2% to 3% in the top ten. Specimen: peripheral blood. The gene calls are TRBV7-2 and TRBJ1-2; no clear D gene. This TCR derives from a middle-aged man with active or convalescent COVID-19. The CDR3 DNA is TGTGCCAGCAGCTTGGTCGGTACAGCTAACTATGGCTACACCTTC. It is translated as CASSLVGTANYGYTF.